The clone carrying this TCR beta chain occurred many times. The data stem from a study of regulatory T cells in long-lasting Graves disease. The overall study: Less than 3 months of antithyroid drugs had been taken by newly diagnosed Graves' patients.

CDR3 regions were amplified by Arm-PCR using iRepertoire HTBI primers to build TCR beta libraries. TCRdb re-derived calls from the multiplex PCR reads in MiXCR, one entry per CDR3 protein. The table records some 460,000 distinct CDR3 sequences, about a sixth of them present only once. The CDR3 is 15 residues long. V was pared by 4 bases and J by 3 bases, with 3 bases of the junction left unmatched. Germline-derived CDR1 and CDR2 are SGHRS and YFSETQ. The time point was: newly diagnosed GD, antithyroid drugs for less than 3 months. From PBMCs, RNA was extracted and then used to make the TCR library. EDTA tubes were used for drawing around 9 milliliters of peripheral blood. The same specimen was also included in a second study, on T cells in Graves' hyperthyroidism and ophthalmopathy. That work states: HTBI primers were employed in a first-round RT-PCR of the TCR CDR3. Most thyroid clonotypes expanded above 0.001 appeared in blood too.

This chain links TRBV5-1 with TRBJ2-3, with 12 bases fitting TRBD2. The material sequenced was peripheral blood mononuclear cells (PBMCs), taken at new diagnosis, from a patient treated with antithyroid drugs. This receptor was identified in a man in his forties with Graves disease. The CDR3 protein is CASSGTSGRTDTQYF. CDR3 bases: TGCGCCAGCAGCGGAACTAGCGGGAGGACAGATACGCAGTATTTT.